This TCR beta chain derives from a study of T cell changes during pregnancy in multiple sclerosis. The V gene's germline CDR1 is MNHEY and CDR2 SMNVEV (reference sequence). V shed 6 bases and J 7 bases; nucleotides not matched to a gene: 18. CDR3 length: 18 amino acids. This clone has only one observation. Repertoires were generated with immunoSEQ multiplex PCR, while TCRdb's copy carries only in-frame clones and drops some. Of 50,000 or so clones listed, 80% to 90% were seen once; the top ten hold 8% to 9.5%. The sequencing here drew on CD8+ T cells from peripheral blood mononuclear cells, taken in the second trimester of pregnancy. The J gene is TRBJ2-2, the V gene TRBV27, with TRBD2 matching over 9 bases. The TCR comes from a female donor with multiple sclerosis, enrolled in a pregnancy study. CDR3 DNA: TGTGCCAGCAGCCTACGGTCTGGCGGGGGGGCGTATGGCGGGGAGCTGTTTTTT. Translation gives CASSLRSGGGAYGGELFF.